This T cell receptor beta chain was obtained from a study of response to subunit inactivated influenza vaccine. Regarding the study as a whole: Only a handful of new T cells, the authors suggested, are recruited with each seasonal influenza vaccination.

MiXCR, applied by TCRdb to the RT-PCR reads, yields one record per CDR3 protein. Among 610,000 or so distinct CDR3 sequences listed, around 15% were seen once. As concerns this clonotype: Its antigen is not known.

Trimming cost V 4 bases and J 1 base, with 17 bases left between them. Looked up from germline, CDR1 is SQVTM and CDR2 is ANQGSEA. The CDR3 is made up of 15 amino acids. Sequences were derived from PBMCs from blood, sampled roughly 13 days after vaccination. The V gene is TRBV29-1, the J gene TRBJ2-7; perhaps TRBD1 as D (5 bases). The receptor was derived from a man between 45 and 60 years old who received an inactivated influenza vaccine. The CDR3 loop reads CSVGGQGAPSYEQYF. The CDR3 bases are TGCAGCGTTGGGGGTCAAGGGGCGCCGTCCTACGAGCAGTACTTC.